These 20 T cell receptor beta chains were all obtained from the same sample, sequenced in a study of beta chain features in type 1 diabetes. General study findings and limits: A moderate, significant TCRB CDR3 shortening appeared in type 1 diabetes across four CD4+ subsets.

The sequenced template was cDNA made from the entire isolated RNA. The method was immunoSEQ multiplex PCR; TCRdb's version includes in-frame clones alone and lacks a portion of them. The sample includes more than 550,000 clones, roughly 13% seen only once; the top ten take approximately 0.042%. Their cognate antigens are unknown. The material sequenced was naive CD4+ T cells from blood. These TCRs come from a man younger than 35 with type 1 diabetes.

This clone was recorded a few times. The V gene is TRBV13, the J gene TRBJ2-7, with TRBD2 as a possible D gene (5 bases). Trimming cost V 6 bases and J 0 bases, with 9 bases left between them. CDR1 and CDR2 from the germline V gene are PRHDT and FYEKMQ (reference sequence). The CDR3 loop spans 13 amino acids. Here the CDR3 reads CASRRASSYEQYF. As DNA, the CDR3 is TGTGCCAGCAGGAGGGCTAGCTCCTACGAGCAGTACTTC. The full variable domain, completed using reference TRBV13 and TRBJ2-7, is AAGVIQSPRHLIKEKRETATLKCYPIPRHDTVYWYQQGPGQDPQFLISFYEKMQSDKGSIPDRFSAQQFSDYHSELNMSSLELGDSALYFCASRRASSYEQYFGPGTRLTVT.

The chain links TRBV5-1 to TRBJ2-1; D is perhaps TRBD1 (6 bases). Trimming removed 0 bases from V and 5 bases from J, with 9 bases in between. There are 14 residues in the CDR3. The V gene's germline CDR1 is SGHRS and CDR2 YFSETQ. The chain's CDR3 is CASSLAGDNNEQFF. CDR3 nucleotides: TGCGCCAGCAGCTTGGCCGGGGACAACAATGAGCAGTTCTTC.

This clone has a handful of counts. The chain is built from TRBV6-5 and TRBJ2-3; D is ambiguous. With 6 bases removed from V and 1 base from J, the gap between germline ends came to 11 bases. The CDR3 is 14 amino acids. Germline assignment: CDR1 MNHEY and CDR2 SVGAGI. CDR3 DNA: TGTGCCAGCAGGACACCCCTAGGCACAGATACGCAGTATTTT. It yields the protein CASRTPLGTDTQYF.

In the case of this clone: Mismatch with germline at one junction end may stem from a read error. V usage is TRBV18 and J usage is TRBJ2-2; tentative D call: TRBD2 (5 bases). The CDR3 has 15 residues. CDR1 is KGHSH and CDR2 is LQKENI in the germline V gene. The CDR3 is CASSPRTGNIGELFF. In DNA, the CDR3 is TGTGCCAGCTCACCACGGACCGGGAACATCGGGGAGCTGTTTTTT. The variable domain in full, with the rest retrieved from reference TRBV18 and TRBJ2-2, is NAGVMQNPRHLVRRRGQEARLRCSPMKGHSHVYWYRQLPEEGLKFMVYLQKENIIDESGMPKERFSAEFPKEGPSILRIQQVVRGDSAAYFCASSPRTGNIGELFFGEGSRLTVL.

The chain combines TRBV5-6 with TRBJ1-1; unclear D gene. Trimming shortened V by 0 bases and J by 6 bases, and 12 bases separated the two germline ends. This CDR3 region has 14 residues. In germline, CDR1 is SGHDT, CDR2 YYEEEE. The CDR3 spells CASSLAGKVAEAFF. CDR3 nucleotides: TGTGCCAGCAGCTTGGCGGGGAAAGTGGCTGAAGCTTTCTTT.

This clone was counted between two and nine times. The V gene is TRBV29-1, the J gene TRBJ1-2; the D gene is possibly TRBD1 (5 bases). Germline V lookup: CDR1 SQVTM, CDR2 ANQGSEA. V was pared by 4 bases and J by 4 bases, with 13 bases between. This CDR3 has 13 residues. CDR3 protein: CSVGQGRGYGYTF. The CDR3 coding sequence is TGCAGCGTTGGTCAGGGCCGCGGCTATGGCTACACCTTC.

The CDR3 protein is CASRLAAEPSGRSHNEQFF. The CDR3 DNA reads TGTGCAAGTCGCTTAGCAGCCGAACCTAGCGGGAGGTCCCACAATGAGCAGTTCTTC. The chain carries TRBV12-2 and TRBJ2-1; the D call in the table, TRBD2, was not verified against the DNA. TRBV12-2 constitutes a pseudogene. The CDR3 is made up of 19 amino acids.

The J gene is TRBJ1-2, the V gene TRBV14, with D uncertain. V lost 2 bases and J 4 bases, leaving 5 bases between the germline ends. The CDR3 extends over 12 amino acids. Germline loops: CDR1 SGHDN, CDR2 FVKESK. CDR3 nucleotides: TGTGCCAGCAGCCAAAACAGCTATGGCTACACCTTC. Translation gives CASSQNSYGYTF. The complete variable domain, with remaining parts taken from reference TRBV14 and TRBJ1-2, reads EAGVTQFPSHSVIEKGQTVTLRCDPISGHDNLYWYRRVMGKEIKFLLHFVKESKQDESGMPNNRFLAERTGGTYSTLKVQPAELEDSGVYFCASSQNSYGYTFGSGTRLTVV.

The J gene is TRBJ1-5, the V gene TRBV7-2, with D possibly TRBD1 on 6 matching bases. The CDR3 contains 14 residues. The germline gives CDR1 SGHTA, CDR2 FQGNSA. V lost 5 bases, J lost 8 bases, and 16 bases lay in between. The CDR3 DNA reads TGTGCCAGCAGCCCAGACAGGCCGAGTGAGCCCCAGCATTTT. Its protein is CASSPDRPSEPQHF.

There are a few counts of this clone. The identical CDR3 is also encoded by other nucleotide sequences in the sample. The V and J genes are TRBV29-1 and TRBJ2-7; D is ambiguous. V lost 8 bases and J lost 3, with 14 bases in between. This CDR3 is 12 amino acids long. Germline-derived CDR1 and CDR2 are SQVTM and ANQGSEA. As DNA, the CDR3 is TGCAGCCCCCCGAGTCACAACTACGAGCAGTACTTC. It specifies CSPPSHNYEQYF.

The rearrangement links TRBV30 to TRBJ2-3; the match to TRBD1 covers 8 bases. The CDR3 covers 13 residues. In germline, CDR1 is GTSNPN, CDR2 SVGIG (reference sequence). The ends lost 4 bases at V and 4 bases at J; junction bases unmatched: 4. The CDR3 here is CAWNQGAADTQYF. The CDR3 nucleotides are TGTGCCTGGAACCAGGGGGCAGCAGATACGCAGTATTTT.

The J gene is TRBJ1-3, the V gene TRBV6-1, with 7 bases fitting TRBD1. Germline V gene lookup returns CDR1 MNHNS and CDR2 SASEGT. CDR3 size: 13 residues. Unmatched junction bases numbered 1, after V lost 6 bases and J lost 2 bases. The CDR3 region is CASRGTAGNTIYF. Written as DNA, the CDR3 is TGTGCCAGCAGAGGGACAGCTGGAAACACCATATATTTT.

V is TRBV9 and J is TRBJ2-3; D is uncertain. Deletions cut 6 bases from V and 6 bases from J, with 14 bases between. CDR3 length equals 13 residues. The germline gives CDR1 SGDLS, CDR2 YYNGEE. The CDR3 spells CASNHVTPDTQYF. DNA for the CDR3: TGTGCCAGCAACCACGTCACTCCCGATACGCAGTATTTT.

This clone has only a few counts. The chain combines TRBV7-3 with TRBJ1-1, with 9 positions matching TRBD1. CDR1 and CDR2 from the germline V gene are SGHTA and FQGTGA. After removal of 4 bases from V and 4 bases from J, the junction contained 4 bases not matched to a gene. There are 14 residues in the CDR3. CDR3 DNA sequence: TGTGCCAGCAGCTCACAGGGGGCGGTCACTGAAGCTTTCTTT. This gives the protein CASSSQGAVTEAFF.

The gene calls are TRBV14 and TRBJ2-3; D not certain. The CDR3 length is 12 residues. Trimming removed 3 bases at V and 7 bases at J, with 8 bases between. In germline, CDR1 is SGHDN, CDR2 FVKESK. The DNA for the CDR3 is TGTGCCAGCAGCCACCTATTACATACGCAGTATTTT. Translation: CASSHLLHTQYF.

This clone was detected a few times. The junction does not match germline at one end; this may be a read error. The chain is built from TRBV7-7 and TRBJ2-7; possibly TRBD2 for D (6 bases). The CDR3 runs 16 residues. Germline assignment: CDR1 SSHAT and CDR2 FNYEAQ (reference sequence). CDR3 region: CASSLARGRVRREQYF. CDR3 bases: TGTGCTAGCAGCTTAGCGCGGGGCAGGGTGAGGCGCGAGCAGTACTTC.

Only a few counts were recorded for this clone. This chain links TRBV30 with TRBJ2-1; a weak D match, TRBD2 (5 bases). Germline V gives CDR1 GTSNPN, CDR2 SVGIG (reference sequence). Trimming left V 7 bases short and J 4 bases short, with 14 bases between. This CDR3 is 13 amino acids long. The CDR3 here is CAYEDSGYNEQFF. The CDR3 DNA is TGTGCCTACGAGGACTCGGGGTACAATGAGCAGTTCTTC.

The chain joins TRBV6-1 to TRBJ1-1; no definite D call. The CDR3 runs 13 residues. In germline, CDR1 is MNHNS, CDR2 SASEGT. Trimming removed 5 bases from V and 2 bases from J, with 9 bases in between. The CDR3 here is CASSRVGNTEAFF. DNA of the CDR3: TGTGCCAGCAGTAGGGTGGGTAACACTGAAGCTTTCTTT.

The chain has TRBV27 and TRBJ2-7, with 13 bases identical to TRBD2. This CDR3 region has 17 residues. Per germline, CDR1 MNHEY and CDR2 SMNVEV (reference sequence). The V gene end was trimmed by 6 bases and the J gene end by 0 bases; junction bases not matched to a gene: 8. CDR3 DNA sequence: TGTGCCAGCAGCCGACTAGCGGGAGGCCCTCTCTCCTACGAGCAGTACTTC. Residues: CASSRLAGGPLSYEQYF.

In its sample, this clone was seen a few times. The V and J genes are TRBV6-5 and TRBJ1-1; D ambiguous. The CDR3 length is 14 residues. CDR1 and CDR2 (germline): MNHEY, SVGAGI. The V and J ends lost 2 bases and 1 base respectively, with 8 bases between them. The CDR3 DNA reads TGTGCCAGCAGTTACGCAGATACGAACACTGAAGCTTTCTTT. Translating gives CASSYADTNTEAFF.